The 15 T cell receptor beta chains below all came from one sample that was sequenced in a study of CD8 T cells in Susac syndrome (dated by TCRdb to the late 2010s). To prepare the library, the immunoSEQ multiplex PCR assay was applied. RNA was extracted using the RNeasy kit, and roughly 0.5 to 1 ug of the RNA was reverse transcribed with random hexamers. The public reads were quality trimmed at Q25 with fastp and then assembled into clones with MiXCR by TCRdb, keeping productive beta chains. When rows share a CDR3 protein, they turn into one entry using the most common DNA and genes. For this sample there are 200,000 or so distinct CDR3 sequences; more than 90% appear just once. Of the sample, roughly 0.088% falls within the top ten clones. What was sequenced was CD4+ T cells from PBMCs. The receptors here all came from a human donor with multiple sclerosis.

V and J are TRBV20-1 and TRBJ1-1; unclear D gene. Germline-derived CDR1 and CDR2 are DFQATT and SNEGSKA (reference sequence). V shed 2 bases and J shed 2 bases, with 12 bases lying between them. This CDR3 is built from 14 residues. The CDR3, as DNA: TGCAGTGCTAGATCGGGGTCCAGAAACACTGAAGCTTTCTTT. This gives the protein CSARSGSRNTEAFF.

The chain couples TRBV25-1 to TRBJ2-7; TRBD2 matches at 8 bases. After removal of 2 bases from V and 3 bases from J, the junction contained 6 bases not matched to a gene. CDR1 and CDR2 (germline): MGHDK, SYGVNS. CDR3 length: 15 residues. CDR3 amino acids: CASSEGGSGDYEQYF. The DNA of the CDR3 is TGTGCCAGCAGTGAAGGAGGTAGCGGGGACTACGAGCAGTACTTC.

This clonotype came up once. V usage is TRBV9 and J usage is TRBJ2-1; 10 bases fit TRBD2. The CDR3 totals 14 residues. The V gene end was trimmed by 1 base and the J gene end by 9 bases; junction bases not matched to a gene: 4. Germline-derived CDR1 and CDR2 are SGDLS and YYNGEE. The CDR3, as DNA: TGTGCCAGCAGCGTATCAGCGGGAGGGGGTGAGCAGTTCTTC. Encoded protein: CASSVSAGGGEQFF.

This rearrangement joins TRBV12-3 or TRBV12-4 to TRBJ1-1; tentatively, D is TRBD1 (5 bases). The CDR3 is 13 residues long. V lost 1 base to trimming and J lost 6 bases, with 9 bases between them. For the CDR3, the DNA is TGTGCCAGCAGTTTAGTGGGACTTGCTGAAGCTTTCTTT. Protein product: CASSLVGLAEAFF.

The chain carries TRBV27 and TRBJ2-2; D is undetermined. The CDR3 is 14 residues long. Per the germline V gene, CDR1 is MNHEY and CDR2 is SMNVEV (reference sequence). Trimming removed 3 bases from V and 4 bases from J, with 9 bases in between. CDR3 loop: CASSLLPRTGELFF. The CDR3 DNA is TGTGCCAGCAGTTTGCTCCCGCGCACCGGGGAGCTGTTTTTT.

J is TRBJ1-2 and V is TRBV11-2; D ambiguous. The germline V gene encodes CDR1 SGHAT and CDR2 FQNNGV. The CDR3 length is 14 residues. Trimming removed 4 bases at V and 4 bases at J, with 13 bases between. The CDR3 DNA reads as TGTGCCAGCAGCTCGCTTTGGGGTGGCTATGGCTACACCTTC. Translating it yields CASSSLWGGYGYTF.

V gene TRBV13 combines with J gene TRBJ2-3; a possible D gene is TRBD2 (6 bases). Germline V gene sequence: CDR1 PRHDT, CDR2 FYEKMQ (reference sequence). V was pared by 5 bases and J by 6 bases, with 18 bases between. There are 15 residues in the CDR3. The CDR3: CASSPPGGNWDTQYF. CDR3 bases: TGTGCCAGCAGCCCCCCCGGGGGAAACTGGGATACGCAGTATTTT.

The rearrangement links TRBV3-1 to TRBJ2-7, with D possibly matching TRBD1 (6 bases). Germline assignment: CDR1 LGHDT and CDR2 YNNKEL (reference sequence). V gave up 8 bases and J gave up 2 bases, with 13 bases separating them. The CDR3 loop spans 13 amino acids. The CDR3 reads CASGDIHAYEQYF. The CDR3 nucleotides are TGTGCCAGCGGGGACATTCACGCCTACGAGCAGTACTTC.

V gene TRBV27 combines with J gene TRBJ2-7; TRBD2 matches 9 bases. The J segment lost 4 bases and the V segment lost 7 bases, leaving 8 bases of the junction unmatched. This CDR3 is built from 14 residues. Germline CDR1 and CDR2: MNHEY and SMNVEV (reference sequence). The CDR3 is CASNVVAGEYEQYF. The CDR3 region has the DNA TGTGCCAGCAATGTGGTAGCGGGAGAGTACGAGCAGTACTTC.

The chain recombines TRBV7-9 with TRBJ2-1; tentative D call: TRBD2 (5 bases). In germline, CDR1 is SEHNR, CDR2 FQNEAQ (reference sequence). The CDR3 has 13 residues. V lost 2 bases and J 10 bases, leaving 12 bases between the germline ends. This CDR3 reads CASSLFGELEQFF. CDR3 DNA: TGTGCCAGCAGCTTATTCGGGGAGTTGGAGCAGTTCTTC. The full variable domain, rest sourced from reference TRBV7-9 and TRBJ2-1, is DTGVSQNPRHKITKRGQNVTFRCDPISEHNRLYWYRQTLGQGPEFLTYFQNEAQLEKSRLLSDRFSAERPKGSFSTLEIQRTEQGDSAMYLCASSLFGELEQFFGPGTRLTVL.

This clonotype was counted once. The chain combines TRBV11-2 with TRBJ2-5; D is unresolved. In germline, CDR1 is SGHAT, CDR2 FQNNGV. The ends were cut back, 3 bases at V and 4 bases at J, with 9 bases in the middle. This CDR3 spans 13 amino acids. CDR3 sequence reads: CASSFGELETQYF. The CDR3 nucleotides are TGTGCCAGCAGCTTCGGAGAGCTAGAGACCCAGTACTTC. The variable domain in full, with the rest retrieved from reference TRBV11-2 and TRBJ2-5, is EAGVAQSPRYKIIEKRQSVAFWCNPISGHATLYWYQQILGQGPKLLIQFQNNGVVDDSQLPKDRFSAERLKGVDSTLKIQPAKLEDSAVYLCASSFGELETQYFGPGTRLLVL.

V and J are TRBV29-1 and TRBJ1-2, with 7 bases identical to TRBD1. The CDR3 loop spans 11 amino acids. Per the germline V gene, CDR1 is SQVTM and CDR2 is ANQGSEA. CDR3 in amino acids: CRAGQNYGYTF. In nucleotides, the CDR3 is TGCAGGGCGGGACAGAACTATGGCTACACCTTC.

The chain couples TRBV15 to TRBJ2-1; D is possibly TRBD2 (10 bases). Germline CDR1 LNHNV, CDR2 YYDKDF (reference sequence). CDR3 length: 19 residues. V was trimmed by 3 bases and J by 6 bases, leaving 27 bases between them. The CDR3 here is CATSSPYRGPLAGLNEQFF. The CDR3, as DNA: TGTGCCACCAGCAGTCCCTACAGGGGGCCACTAGCGGGACTCAATGAGCAGTTCTTC.

V is TRBV3-1 and J is TRBJ2-1; D is unclear. V lost 0 bases and J lost 8, with 5 bases in between. Germline-derived CDR1 and CDR2 are LGHDT and YNNKEL (reference sequence). This CDR3 contains 12 residues. The CDR3 DNA sequence: TGTGCCAGCAGCCAAGATGGAGATGAGCAGTTCTTC. Translating it yields CASSQDGDEQFF.

J is TRBJ1-4 and V is TRBV5-6; tentative D call: TRBD1 (6 bases). Trimming pared 2 bases from V and 4 bases from J, leaving 9 bases between. The CDR3 has 14 residues. Germline V gene data show CDR1 as SGHDT and CDR2 as YYEEEE. CDR3 bases: TGTGCCAGCAGCTTCAGGGGAGGTAATGAAAAACTGTTTTTT. It codes for CASSFRGGNEKLFF. Looking up the rest from reference TRBV5-6 and TRBJ1-4 gives the full variable domain: DAGVTQSPTHLIKTRGQQVTLRCSPKSGHDTVSWYQQALGQGPQFIFQYYEEEERQRGNFPDRFSGHQFPNYSSELNVNALLLGDSALYLCASSFRGGNEKLFFGSGTQLSVL.